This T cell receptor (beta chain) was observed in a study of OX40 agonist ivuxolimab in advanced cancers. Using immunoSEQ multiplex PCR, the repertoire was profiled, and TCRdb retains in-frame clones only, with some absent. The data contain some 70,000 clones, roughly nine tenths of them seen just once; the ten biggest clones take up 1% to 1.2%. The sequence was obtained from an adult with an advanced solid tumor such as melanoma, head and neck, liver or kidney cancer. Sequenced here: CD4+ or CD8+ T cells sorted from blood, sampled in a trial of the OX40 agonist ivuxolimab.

This CDR3 reads CASSGRDRGFKLTF. In DNA form, the CDR3 reads TGTGCCAGCAGTGGCCGGGACAGGGGGTTTAAGCTGACTTTC. This sequence joins TRBV6-6 and TRBJ2-6; TRBD1 aligns across 11 bases. Losses at the gene ends were 5 bases for V and 16 bases for J; bases not matched to a gene: 10. Germline loops: CDR1 MNHNY, CDR2 SVGAGI (reference sequence). This CDR3 comprises 14 residues.